The 10 T cell receptor beta chains below were found in one sample sequenced in a study of Graves' ophthalmopathy and Graves' hyperthyroidism (dated by TCRdb to 2016 to 2018). TCRdb names Illumina HiSeq 2000 as the instrument used. For repertoire sequencing, the TCR beta CDR3 regions were amplified from RNA transcripts. HTBI primers and the Qiagen OneStep RT-PCR kit were used in a first-round RT-PCR, which was followed by a second-round multiplex PCR, size selection and purification. The public reads were reprocessed in TCRdb via fastp at Q25 and MiXCR, keeping in-frame beta chains. Rows are unified per CDR3 protein, each entry keeping the most common DNA and genes. This sample holds about 660,000 distinct CDR3 sequences; just over 40% were observed only once. The top ten clones comprise over 2.5% of the sample. The sequenced sample was peripheral blood. These receptors came from an adult man with Graves' ophthalmopathy.

The chain has TRBV19 and TRBJ2-5, with 7 bases that match TRBD1. Germline V gives CDR1 LNHDA, CDR2 SQIVND (reference sequence). V trimming: 2 bases; J trimming: 3 bases; junction bases outside the gene matches: 0. The CDR3 length is 13 residues. The CDR3 sequence is CASSIQGEETQYF. Written as DNA, the CDR3 is TGTGCCAGTAGTATACAGGGGGAAGAGACCCAGTACTTC.

The V and J genes are TRBV20-1 and TRBJ2-2, with TRBD2 matching 8 bases. This CDR3 has 14 amino acids. Per the germline V gene, CDR1 is DFQATT and CDR2 is SNEGSKA (reference sequence). V lost 5 bases and J lost 0; bases outside the gene matches: 2. The chain's CDR3 is CSALSGANTGELFF. The CDR3 nucleotides are TGCAGTGCTCTTAGCGGGGCGAACACCGGGGAGCTGTTTTTT.

This clonotype occurred many times. CDR3 loop: CSARTGDTEAFF. In nucleotides, the CDR3 is TGCAGTGCTAGGACAGGTGACACTGAAGCTTTCTTT. The V and J genes are TRBV20-1 and TRBJ1-1; TRBD1 might be the D (6 bases). The CDR3 spans 12 residues. Germline-derived CDR1 and CDR2 are DFQATT and SNEGSKA (reference sequence). The germline V and J ends were trimmed by 3 bases and 3 bases, with 8 bases remaining between them.

This clonotype was counted a few times. The genes are TRBV6-1 and TRBJ2-5; 8 nucleotides line up with TRBD2. V trimming: 10 bases; J trimming: 4 bases; junction bases outside the gene matches: 5. This CDR3 contains 12 residues. Germline V gene lookup returns CDR1 MNHNS and CDR2 SASEGT. The CDR3 coding sequence is TGTGCCACAGCGGGAGTGAGAGAGACCCAGTACTTC. Protein product: CATAGVRETQYF.

This clonotype has ten or more counts. The chain joins TRBV29-1 to TRBJ1-4; D unresolved. V was clipped by 3 bases and J by 14 bases, with 13 bases between them. Germline values: CDR1 SQVTM, CDR2 ANQGSEA. The CDR3 is 11 residues long. CDR3 protein: CSVEIGVYLFF. CDR3 DNA sequence: TGCAGCGTTGAGATTGGCGTTTATCTGTTTTTT. The full variable domain, in which reference TRBV29-1 and TRBJ1-4 provide the parts outside the CDR3, is SAVISQKPSRDICQRGTSLTIQCQVDSQVTMMFWYRQQPGQSLTLIATANQGSEATYESGFVIDKFPISRPNLTFSTLTVSNMSPEDSSIYLCSVEIGVYLFFGSGTQLSVL.

CDR3 residues: CAISGPNNRSSRANVLTF. CDR3 coding DNA: TGTGCCATCAGTGGTCCAAATAACAGGTCCTCCCGGGCCAACGTCCTGACTTTC. The genes are TRBV10-3 and TRBJ2-6; TRBD1 is a possible D gene (5 bases). This CDR3 is 18 amino acids long. Trimming cost V 4 bases and J 5 bases, with 21 bases left between them. The germline CDR1 and CDR2 sequences are ENHRY and SYGVKD.

This clonotype was found many times. The rearrangement links TRBV7-9 to TRBJ1-5; no definite D call. V shed 4 bases and J shed 0 bases, with 10 bases lying between them. This CDR3 region has 15 residues. Germline loops: CDR1 SEHNR, CDR2 FQNEAQ (reference sequence). The CDR3: CASSSTPNSNQPQHF. The CDR3 nucleotides are TGTGCCAGCAGCTCAACCCCGAATAGCAATCAGCCCCAGCATTTT.

CDR3 protein: CATSRATGGRDIQYF. The CDR3, as DNA: TGTGCCACCAGCAGAGCTACAGGGGGCAGAGACATTCAGTACTTC. The V gene is TRBV15, the J gene TRBJ2-4; 9 positions match TRBD1. The CDR3 totals 15 residues. Trimming took 1 base from V and 8 from J; bases not matched to a gene: 6. Per germline, CDR1 LNHNV and CDR2 YYDKDF (reference sequence).

This chain joins TRBV14 and TRBJ2-5, with 9 positions matching TRBD2. The CDR3 spans 15 residues. In germline, CDR1 is SGHDN, CDR2 FVKESK. V was pared by 5 bases and J by 5 bases, with 9 bases of the junction left unmatched. Here the CDR3 reads CASSWGLAVWETQYF. In DNA, the CDR3 is TGTGCCAGCAGCTGGGGACTAGCAGTTTGGGAGACCCAGTACTTC.

A remark on this clonotype: Its ends do not fully match the called genes, so a read error is possible. The chain uses TRBV25-1 and TRBJ1-1, with D tentatively TRBD1 (5 bases). The CDR3 has 15 amino acids. CDR1 is MGHDK, CDR2 SYGVNS, per germline. The CDR3 DNA reads TGTGCCAGCAGTGAGGGACGTGGATTGAACACTGGAGCTTTCTTT. It is translated as CASSEGRGLNTGAFF.